This T cell receptor beta chain comes out of a study of cytomegalovirus exposure and HLA in healthy donors. The study, taken as a whole, reports: Roughly uniform depth of sequencing across donors was assumed in presence/absence analyses. Excluded: some indistinguishable V segments such as TRBV6-2 and TRBV6-3.

Vbeta (60) and Jbeta (13) primers were used in the PCR. Sequencing was performed with immunoSEQ multiplex PCR; in TCRdb, only in-frame clones are kept and a portion is missing. This sample has about 110,000 clones, with almost 75% found just once. To note about this clone: The target antigen is unknown.

Donors likely had unrecorded immune exposures despite being nominally healthy when sampled. CDR1 and CDR2 from the germline V gene are PRHDT and FYEKMQ (reference sequence). There are 14 residues in the CDR3. Trimming took off 3 bases at V and 3 bases at J, with 12 bases between the two ends. This TCR was sampled from a man aged 40-49 years in good health and CMV-seronegative. What was sequenced was PBMCs. V usage is TRBV13 and J usage is TRBJ2-7; a possible D gene is TRBD1 (6 bases). For the CDR3, the DNA is TGTGCCAGCAGCTTCCGACAGGCATACTACGAGCAGTACTTC. This gives the protein CASSFRQAYYEQYF.